Listed here are 22 T cell receptor beta chains from one sample, sequenced in a study of T cells in localized non-small cell lung cancer. The assay was immunoSEQ multiplex PCR, and TCRdb's table has in-frame clones only and misses some. The repertoire includes 45,000 to 55,000 clones, roughly 90% of them detected once, and 18% sits in the top ten. Here the sequenced sample was peripheral blood, taken before any cancer treatment. The source of these receptors is a male donor aged 60 or older with stage III squamous cell lung carcinoma.

The chain carries TRBV7-6 and TRBJ2-2; perhaps TRBD2 as D (5 bases). Germline CDR1 is SGHVS and CDR2 is FNYEAQ. V was shortened by 4 bases and J by 3 bases, with 12 bases between the two germline ends. The CDR3 runs 15 residues. In DNA form, the CDR3 reads TGTGCCAGCAGCTCGCCAGAGGGCTACACCGGGGAGCTGTTTTTT. Translation gives CASSSPEGYTGELFF.

As for this clone: The same CDR3 is also encoded by other DNA sequences in this sample. The chain has TRBV6-5 and TRBJ1-3, with unresolved D. V dropped 0 bases and J dropped 2 bases, with 5 bases sitting between them. The CDR3 consists of 14 residues. Germline V gives CDR1 MNHEY, CDR2 SVGAGI. CDR3 loop: CASSYSGPGNTIYF. The CDR3 DNA sequence: TGTGCCAGCAGTTACTCAGGACCTGGAAACACCATATATTTT.

The chain couples TRBV5-1 to TRBJ1-4; a weak D match, TRBD1 (6 bases). The length of the CDR3 is 16 residues. In germline, CDR1 is SGHRS, CDR2 YFSETQ. Deletions cut 3 bases from V and 4 bases from J, with 16 bases between. For the CDR3, the DNA is TGCGCCAGCAGCTACGTTGAAGGACAGTTTAATGAAAAACTGTTTTTT. Amino acid sequence: CASSYVEGQFNEKLFF. Drawing the rest from reference TRBV5-1 and TRBJ1-4, the complete variable domain is KAGVTQTPRYLIKTRGQQVTLSCSPISGHRSVSWYQQTPGQGLQFLFEYFSETQRNKGNFPGRFSGRQFSNSRSEMNVSTLELGDSALYLCASSYVEGQFNEKLFFGSGTQLSVL.

CDR3 protein: CAWSVRDRVNTGELFF. The CDR3, as DNA: TGTGCCTGGAGTGTACGGGACAGGGTCAACACCGGGGAGCTGTTTTTT. The chain employs TRBV30 and TRBJ2-2; 9 bases are shared with TRBD1. J was trimmed by 2 bases and V by 0 bases; bases with no gene match: 4. There are 16 residues in the CDR3. Germline CDR1 reads GTSNPN; CDR2 reads SVGIG (reference sequence).

The J gene is TRBJ2-1, the V gene TRBV9; possible D gene TRBD2, 5 bases. V lost 3 bases, J lost 5 bases, and 18 bases lay in between. CDR1 and CDR2 (germline): SGDLS, YYNGEE. The CDR3 is made up of 16 amino acids. CDR3 nucleotide sequence: TGTGCCAGCAGCGCCACGCTGATTACCGGGAACAATGAGCAGTTCTTC. Translating it yields CASSATLITGNNEQFF.

A note on this clone: A junction boundary mismatches the germline segment, possibly from a read error. The V gene is TRBV5-1, the J gene TRBJ2-3; 10 bases line up with TRBD1. In germline, CDR1 is SGHRS, CDR2 YFSETQ. The CDR3 totals 15 residues. The CDR3 reads CASSLDRGSADTQYF. In DNA, the CDR3 is TGCGCCAGCAGTTTGGACAGGGGGTCAGCAGATACGCAGTATTTT.

The CDR3 spells CASSKGTKLSEQYF. The CDR3 nucleotides are TGTGCCAGTAGTAAAGGGACTAAGCTTAGTGAGCAGTACTTC. The rearrangement joins TRBV19 to TRBJ2-7; 7 bases match TRBD2. J lost 7 bases, V lost 4 bases, and 10 bases had no gene match. CDR3 size: 14 residues. Germline V gene lookup returns CDR1 LNHDA and CDR2 SQIVND (reference sequence).

This clone has only a few counts. The chain's CDR3 is CASGGAGTGELFF. The CDR3 nucleotides are TGTGCCTCCGGGGGGGCGGGCACCGGGGAGCTGTTTTTT. This chain uses TRBV25-1 with TRBJ2-2, with 8 bases matching TRBD2. CDR1 and CDR2 from the germline V gene are MGHDK and SYGVNS. CDR3 size: 13 residues. V was clipped by 11 bases and J by 4 bases; unmatched bases: 6.

The V and J genes are TRBV7-6 and TRBJ2-1, with 11 bases matching TRBD2. The CDR3 length is 19 residues. CDR1 is SGHVS and CDR2 is FNYEAQ in the germline V gene. V shed 3 bases, J shed 4 bases, and the junction held 14 bases outside the gene matches. In nucleotides, the CDR3 is TGTGCCAGCAGCTTCCGGGGACTAGCGGATCGAGGGGTATACAATGAGCAGTTCTTC. Translating it yields CASSFRGLADRGVYNEQFF.

The genes are TRBV5-1 and TRBJ1-2; the D gene is possibly TRBD1 (6 bases). The V and J ends lost 9 bases and 2 bases respectively, with 23 bases between them. In germline, CDR1 is SGHRS, CDR2 YFSETQ. The CDR3 has 16 residues. The CDR3 loop is CATTQRPGESNYGYTF. CDR3 coding DNA: TGCGCCACCACACAACGGCCAGGGGAATCCAACTATGGCTACACCTTC.

J is TRBJ1-1 and V is TRBV5-1, with 8 bases aligning to TRBD1. Trimming cost V 4 bases and J 0 bases; bases outside gene matches: 8. This CDR3 spans 16 amino acids. Germline V gene data show CDR1 as SGHRS and CDR2 as YFSETQ. CDR3 DNA sequence: TGCGCCAGCAGCCTTTCGACAGGGGCTCTGAACACTGAAGCTTTCTTT. This encodes CASSLSTGALNTEAFF.

The J gene is TRBJ2-7, the V gene TRBV27; the D is unclear. Trimming pared 2 bases from V and 0 bases from J, leaving 11 bases between. Germline V gives CDR1 MNHEY, CDR2 SMNVEV (reference sequence). This CDR3 has 15 residues. The CDR3 DNA reads as TGTGCCAGCAGTTTACAGCAAACAAGCTCCTACGAGCAGTACTTC. Residues: CASSLQQTSSYEQYF.

This rearrangement joins TRBV27 to TRBJ1-6, with TRBD1 matching over 9 bases. Germline V gene sequence: CDR1 MNHEY, CDR2 SMNVEV (reference sequence). The J segment lost 12 bases and the V segment lost 5 bases, leaving 11 bases of the junction unmatched. The CDR3 length is 15 residues. The CDR3 DNA follows: TGTGCCAGCAGTGGCTCCGGGACAGGGAGTTTACCCCTCCACTTT. It encodes CASSGSGTGSLPLHF.

This rearrangement joins TRBV18 to TRBJ1-1; D is perhaps TRBD1 (5 bases). V dropped 3 bases and J dropped 2 bases, with 10 bases sitting between them. Germline values: CDR1 KGHSH, CDR2 LQKENI. The CDR3 extends over 14 amino acids. The CDR3 here is CASSPVGVNTEAFF. The CDR3 DNA reads as TGTGCCAGCTCACCGGTAGGGGTAAACACTGAAGCTTTCTTT.

The V gene is TRBV13, the J gene TRBJ2-7, with a possible D match to TRBD2 (7 bases). The CDR3 spans 16 residues. The germline V gene has CDR1 PRHDT and CDR2 FYEKMQ (reference sequence). V was pared by 6 bases and J by 1 base, with 19 bases between. The CDR3 spells CASSPQGGGRSYEQYF. The CDR3 DNA reads TGTGCCAGCAGTCCCCAAGGGGGGGGGCGGTCCTACGAGCAGTACTTC.

The rearrangement links TRBV6-5 to TRBJ2-7; TRBD1 matches at 8 bases. Germline V gives CDR1 MNHEY, CDR2 SVGAGI. This CDR3 has 15 residues. The V segment lost 6 bases and the J segment 0 bases; nucleotides outside the gene matches: 7. CDR3 DNA sequence: TGTGCCAGCAGACCCTCCGGGACAGGCTCCTACGAGCAGTACTTC. This codes for CASRPSGTGSYEQYF.

This rearrangement joins TRBV7-9 to TRBJ2-3; the D is unclear. The V end lost 8 bases, the J end lost 3 bases, and 9 bases lay between the germline ends. The CDR3 is 12 residues long. Per germline, CDR1 SEHNR and CDR2 FQNEAQ (reference sequence). The CDR3 loop is CASGPWTDTQYF. The CDR3 DNA reads TGTGCCAGCGGACCTTGGACAGATACGCAGTATTTT. The full variable domain, with the rest looked up from reference TRBV7-9 and TRBJ2-3, is DTGVSQNPRHKITKRGQNVTFRCDPISEHNRLYWYRQTLGQGPEFLTYFQNEAQLEKSRLLSDRFSAERPKGSFSTLEIQRTEQGDSAMYLCASGPWTDTQYFGPGTRLTVL.

In this sample, this clone turned up once. This chain joins TRBV19 and TRBJ2-6; D gene unclear. Trimming removed 3 bases at V and 0 bases at J, with 12 bases between. This CDR3 is 17 amino acids long. Germline CDR1 LNHDA, CDR2 SQIVND (reference sequence). In DNA, the CDR3 is TGTGCCAGTAGTATGATACGTCGGAACTCTGGGGCCAACGTCCTGACTTTC. This codes for CASSMIRRNSGANVLTF.

The V call is TRBV29-1, the J call TRBJ1-2, with no clear D. This CDR3 region has 12 residues. V lost 3 bases to trimming and J lost 8 bases, with 13 bases between them. Germline V CDR1 and CDR2: SQVTM, ANQGSEA. The CDR3 DNA sequence: TGCAGCGTTGATCTGTTTGGCTGGGGCTACACCTTC. Protein product: CSVDLFGWGYTF.

CDR3 nucleotide sequence: TGTGCCAGCAGCCCTGTGGGGACAGGGGGCACCGGGGAGCTGTTTTTT. Amino acids: CASSPVGTGGTGELFF. The genes are TRBV9 and TRBJ2-2, with 11 bases aligning to TRBD1. CDR1 is SGDLS, CDR2 YYNGEE, per germline. The V segment lost 4 bases and the J segment 4 bases; nucleotides outside the gene matches: 6. CDR3 size: 16 residues.

J is TRBJ1-4 and V is TRBV5-1; D is unclear. With 1 base removed from V and 3 bases from J, the gap between germline ends came to 10 bases. This CDR3 is built from 15 residues. Germline lookup yields CDR1 SGHRS and CDR2 YFSETQ. The CDR3 nucleotides read TGCGCCAGCAGCTTGCGGACTTTGGCTAATGAAAAACTGTTTTTT. It yields the protein CASSLRTLANEKLFF.

This clone was observed once. As DNA, the CDR3 is TGTGCCATCAGCAAGGTTGGGGAGACCCAGTACTTC. This codes for CAISKVGETQYF. The rearrangement joins TRBV10-3 to TRBJ2-5, with D hard to call. V shed 6 bases and J shed 5 bases, with 10 bases lying between them. The CDR3 sequence is 12 residues long. Per germline, CDR1 ENHRY and CDR2 SYGVKD.